This entry features one T cell receptor (beta chain) sequence. Trimming took off 2 bases at V and 7 bases at J, with 13 bases between the two ends. Germline V CDR1 and CDR2: SGHRS, YFSETQ. The CDR3 runs to 14 residues. This entry is derived from a study of blood T cell repertoires in COVID-19. On the study more broadly: There were acute and convalescent COVID-19 samples, and they came from the United States, Italy and Spain. From T cells, B-cell-depleted T cells, or PBMCs came the material, which was cDNA or gDNA.

In the authors' methods: For nucleated cells, counts were estimated from reference gene primer amplification. Here immunoSEQ multiplex PCR was the method, and the copy in TCRdb shows in-frame clones only, minus some. From that table come the V and J calls and clone size; the DNA was used to work out D and trimming. The sample holds 90,000 to 150,000 clones, approximately 81% seen once. This chain joins TRBV5-1 and TRBJ1-5; D gene unclear. This TCR came from a woman over 75 with acute or convalescent COVID-19. The specimen was peripheral blood. The chain's CDR3 is CASSFDPGEQPQHF. CDR3 DNA: TGCGCCAGCAGCTTCGATCCGGGAGAACAGCCCCAGCATTTT.